The 14 T cell receptor beta chains below were found in one sample sequenced in a study of regulatory T cells in long-lasting Graves disease. Both iRepertoire HTBI primers and Arm-PCR of CDR3 regions were used to build the TCR beta libraries. MiXCR, applied by TCRdb to the multiplex PCR reads, yields one record per CDR3 protein. The table includes 370,000 or so distinct CDR3 sequences, roughly 15% detected once. Time point reported: newly diagnosed GD, antithyroid drugs for less than 3 months. PBMC RNA served as the TCR library source. The data were also submitted as part of a second study, on T cells in Graves' hyperthyroidism and ophthalmopathy.

Here the sequenced sample was peripheral blood mononuclear cells (PBMCs), taken at new diagnosis, from a patient treated with antithyroid drugs. These TCRs come from a woman younger than 30 with Graves disease.

To note about this clonotype: A clone one base away is much larger, so this may be a read error. The J gene is TRBJ2-5, the V gene TRBV5-1; the D is unclear. There are 13 residues in the CDR3. Germline CDR1 and CDR2: SGHRS and YFSETQ. Trimming took 4 bases from V and 5 from J, leaving 12 bases between them. CDR3 sequence: CASSIRLGETQYF. The CDR3, as DNA: TGCGCCAGCAGCATCCGACTGGGGGAGACCCAGTACTTC.

As to this clonotype: This may stem from a read error, because a much larger clone lies one nucleotide away. V and J are TRBV6-1 and TRBJ2-1, with 9 bases identical to TRBD2. This CDR3 is built from 18 residues. CDR1 and CDR2 from the germline V gene are MNHNS and SASEGT. J gave up 0 bases and V 3 bases, and 9 bases lay outside the gene matches. The chain's CDR3 is CASSEGSGGTRSYNEQFF. For the CDR3, the DNA is TGTGCCAGCAGTGAGGGGAGCGGGGGGACCCGCTCCTACAATGAGCAGTTCTTC.

The chain uses TRBV5-1 and TRBJ1-2; TRBD1 matches at 7 bases. The CDR3 sequence is 14 residues long. CDR1 and CDR2 from the germline V gene are SGHRS and YFSETQ. V lost 5 bases and J lost 2; bases outside the gene matches: 6. CDR3 region: CASRLTGSNYGYTF. The CDR3 coding sequence is TGCGCCAGCAGATTGACAGGGTCCAACTATGGCTACACCTTC.

In this sample, this clonotype turned up many times. The chain is built from TRBV7-8 and TRBJ2-3; tentatively, D is TRBD1 (6 bases). CDR1 is SGHVS, CDR2 FQNEAQ, per germline. Trimming left V 5 bases short and J 1 base short, with 16 bases between. This CDR3 is built from 16 residues. Here the CDR3 DNA reads TGTGCCAGCAGCCTCCGCCGGGACACTCGCACAGATACGCAGTATTTT. It specifies CASSLRRDTRTDTQYF.

This clonotype has ten or more counts. The rearrangement joins TRBV6-1 to TRBJ2-1, with TRBD2 matching over 15 bases. The CDR3 loop spans 16 amino acids. V shed 5 bases and J 6 bases; nucleotides not matched to a gene: 5. CDR1 MNHNS and CDR2 SASEGT come from the germline V gene. CDR3 DNA: TGTGCCAGCAGTCCCTGGACTAGCGGGAGGGGCAATGAGCAGTTCTTC. Its protein is CASSPWTSGRGNEQFF.

This clonotype was found many times. J is TRBJ2-6 and V is TRBV7-9; TRBD1 aligns across 8 bases. Unmatched junction bases numbered 2, after V lost 6 bases and J lost 1 base. The length of the CDR3 is 15 residues. Germline assignment: CDR1 SEHNR and CDR2 FQNEAQ (reference sequence). This CDR3 is CASSRTGSGANVLTF. CDR3 sequence (DNA): TGTGCCAGCAGTAGGACAGGGTCTGGGGCCAACGTCCTGACTTTC.

Turning to this clonotype: A far larger clone lies a single base away; this is likely a read error. Since the CDR3 does not end with the conserved phenylalanine or tryptophan, this likely comes from a read error. CDR3 loop: CASRRATGTYEQYL. In nucleotides, the CDR3 is TGTGCCAGCAGGAGAGCAACAGGGACCTACGAGCAGTACCTC. V and J are TRBV12-3 or TRBV12-4 and TRBJ2-7, with a possible D match to TRBD1 (6 bases). CDR3 size: 14 residues. The ends were cut back, 6 bases at V and 2 bases at J, with 14 bases in the middle.

The V gene is TRBV7-9, the J gene TRBJ1-3; a weak D match, TRBD1 (5 bases). CDR1 is SEHNR, CDR2 FQNEAQ, per germline (reference sequence). With 1 base removed from V and 2 bases from J, the gap between germline ends came to 18 bases. CDR3 length: 18 amino acids. The CDR3 region has the DNA TGTGCCAGCAGCTTAGGAGGCAGGGCGGCGGGAGCTGGAAACACCATATATTTT. This translates into CASSLGGRAAGAGNTIYF.

The genes are TRBV12-3 or TRBV12-4 and TRBJ1-3; possible D gene TRBD1, 6 bases. CDR3 length: 15 residues. V lost 6 bases, J lost 1 base, and 13 bases lay in between. The CDR3 DNA follows: TGTGCCAGCAGCACGTTTAGGGGGTCTGGAAACACCATATATTTT. Its translation: CASSTFRGSGNTIYF.

This clonotype was found many times. V gene TRBV20-1 combines with J gene TRBJ2-3; 9 positions agree with TRBD2. This CDR3 contains 17 residues. Trimming took 0 bases from V and 5 from J; bases not matched to a gene: 12. Germline loops: CDR1 DFQATT, CDR2 SNEGSKA (reference sequence). In DNA form, the CDR3 reads TGCAGTGCTAGAGATCGGAGTAGCGGGGGATACGGAGATACGCAGTATTTT. Its translation is CSARDRSSGGYGDTQYF.

This clonotype was seen many times. The chain has TRBV7-2 and TRBJ2-1; TRBD2 is a possible D gene (6 bases). This CDR3 contains 15 residues. The ends were cut back, 6 bases at V and 0 bases at J, with 12 bases in the middle. Germline CDR1 reads SGHTA; CDR2 reads FQGNSA. In nucleotides, the CDR3 is TGTGCCAGCAGTTGGACTACGAGCTCCTACAATGAGCAGTTCTTC. Translating gives CASSWTTSSYNEQFF.

Details on this clonotype: It differs at one base from a far larger clone, so likely a read error. CDR3 in amino acids: CASSTQGDYEQYF. The CDR3 nucleotides read TGTGCCAGCAGCACGCAGGGTGACTACGAGCAGTACTTC. The genes are TRBV11-3 and TRBJ2-5, with D perhaps matching TRBD1 (5 bases). Gene TRBJ2-7 matches the end of the DNA better, so the J call may be wrong. The CDR3 is 13 amino acids. Germline V gene data show CDR1 as SGHNT and CDR2 as YENEEA.

Many counts were recorded for this clonotype. The chain carries TRBV3-1 and TRBJ1-3; 8 nucleotides align to TRBD1. CDR3 length: 16 amino acids. J was trimmed by 4 bases and V by 4 bases; bases with no gene match: 9. CDR1 and CDR2 (germline): LGHDT, YNNKEL (reference sequence). For the CDR3, the DNA is TGTGCCAGCAGCCTCCCTGGACAGGGCCGAGGAAACACCATATATTTT. As protein: CASSLPGQGRGNTIYF.

This sequence joins TRBV19 and TRBJ2-5; the D gene is possibly TRBD2 (5 bases). The germline V and J ends were trimmed by 7 bases and 1 base, with 10 bases remaining between them. Germline V gives CDR1 LNHDA, CDR2 SQIVND (reference sequence). The CDR3 has 13 amino acids. CDR3 in DNA: TGTGCCAGTAACATGAGGGTCCAAGAGACCCAGTACTTC. Amino acids: CASNMRVQETQYF.